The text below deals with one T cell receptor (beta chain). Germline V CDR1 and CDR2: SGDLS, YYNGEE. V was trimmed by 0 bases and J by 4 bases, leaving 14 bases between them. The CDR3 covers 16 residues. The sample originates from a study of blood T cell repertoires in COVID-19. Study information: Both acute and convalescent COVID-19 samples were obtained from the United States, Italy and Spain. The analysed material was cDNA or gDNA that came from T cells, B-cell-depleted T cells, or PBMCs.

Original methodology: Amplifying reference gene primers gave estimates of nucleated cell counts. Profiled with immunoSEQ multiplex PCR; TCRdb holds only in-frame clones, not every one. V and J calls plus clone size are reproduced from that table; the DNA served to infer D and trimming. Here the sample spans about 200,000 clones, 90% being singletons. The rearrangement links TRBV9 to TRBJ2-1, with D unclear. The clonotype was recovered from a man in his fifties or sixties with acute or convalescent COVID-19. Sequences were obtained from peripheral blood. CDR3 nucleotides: TGTGCCAGCAGCGTAGTGGAGCGTAAATATTACAATGAGCAGTTCTTC. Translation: CASSVVERKYYNEQFF.